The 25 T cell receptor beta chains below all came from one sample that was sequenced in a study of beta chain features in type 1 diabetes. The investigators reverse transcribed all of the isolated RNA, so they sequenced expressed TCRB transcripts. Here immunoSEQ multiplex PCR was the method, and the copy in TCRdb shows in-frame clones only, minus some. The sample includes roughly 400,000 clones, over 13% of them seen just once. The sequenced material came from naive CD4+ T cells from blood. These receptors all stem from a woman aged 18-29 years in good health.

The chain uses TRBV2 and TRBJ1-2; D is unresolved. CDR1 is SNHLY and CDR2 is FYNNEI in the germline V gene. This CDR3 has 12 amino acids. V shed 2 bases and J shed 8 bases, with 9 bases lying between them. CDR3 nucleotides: TGTGCCAGCAGTGAATCAGGTTTCGGCTACACCTTC. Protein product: CASSESGFGYTF.

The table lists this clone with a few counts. CDR3 sequence (DNA): TGTGCCAGCAGCTTAGGGCAGGGGGATACGGACACTGAAGCTTTCTTT. This encodes CASSLGQGDTDTEAFF. This chain connects TRBV7-9 to TRBJ1-1, with TRBD1 identical over 7 bases. V was clipped by 1 base and J by 3 bases; unmatched bases: 8. The CDR3 consists of 16 residues. Per the germline V gene, CDR1 is SEHNR and CDR2 is FQNEAQ (reference sequence).

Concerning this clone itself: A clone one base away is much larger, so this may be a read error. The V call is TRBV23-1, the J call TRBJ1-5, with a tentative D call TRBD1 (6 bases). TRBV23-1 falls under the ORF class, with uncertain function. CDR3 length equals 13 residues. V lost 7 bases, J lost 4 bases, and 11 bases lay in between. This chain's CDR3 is CASTNRANQPQHF. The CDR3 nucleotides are TGCGCCAGCACCAACAGGGCGAATCAGCCCCAGCATTTT.

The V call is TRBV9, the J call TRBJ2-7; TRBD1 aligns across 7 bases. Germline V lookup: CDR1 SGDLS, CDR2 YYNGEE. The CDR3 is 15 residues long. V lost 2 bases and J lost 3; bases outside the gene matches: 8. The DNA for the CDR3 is TGTGCCAGCAGCGTCCACGCCGGGACAGACTACGAGCAGTACTTC. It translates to CASSVHAGTDYEQYF.

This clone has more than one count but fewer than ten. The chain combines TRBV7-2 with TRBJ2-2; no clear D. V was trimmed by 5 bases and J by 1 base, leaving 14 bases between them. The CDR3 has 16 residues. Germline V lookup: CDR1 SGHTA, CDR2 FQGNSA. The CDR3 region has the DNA TGTGCCAGCAGCCCCCGTGGGCGCCTGAACACCGGGGAGCTGTTTTTT. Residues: CASSPRGRLNTGELFF.

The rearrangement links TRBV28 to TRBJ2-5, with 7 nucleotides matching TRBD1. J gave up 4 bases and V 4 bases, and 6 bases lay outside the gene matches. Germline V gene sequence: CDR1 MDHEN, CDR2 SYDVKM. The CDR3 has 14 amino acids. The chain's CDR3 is CASSWTGRGETQYF. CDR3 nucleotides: TGTGCCAGCAGTTGGACAGGCCGTGGAGAGACCCAGTACTTC.

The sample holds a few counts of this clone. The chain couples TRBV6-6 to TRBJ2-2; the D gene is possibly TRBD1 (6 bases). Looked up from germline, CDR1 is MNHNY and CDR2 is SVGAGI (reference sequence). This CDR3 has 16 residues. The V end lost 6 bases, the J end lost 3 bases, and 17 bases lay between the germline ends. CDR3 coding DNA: TGTGCCAGCAGCTATCGCCCTACAGGGCACACCGGGGAGCTGTTTTTT. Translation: CASSYRPTGHTGELFF.

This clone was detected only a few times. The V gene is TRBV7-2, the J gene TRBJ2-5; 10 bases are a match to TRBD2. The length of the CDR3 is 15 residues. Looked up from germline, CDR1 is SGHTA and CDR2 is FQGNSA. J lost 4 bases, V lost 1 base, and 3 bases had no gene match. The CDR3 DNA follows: TGTGCCAGCAGCTTAGGAGCGGGAGGGCTAGAGACCCAGTACTTC. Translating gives CASSLGAGGLETQYF. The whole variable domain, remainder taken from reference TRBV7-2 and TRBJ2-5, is GAGVSQSPSNKVTEKGKDVELRCDPISGHTALYWYRQSLGQGLEFLIYFQGNSAPDKSGLPSDRFSAERTGGSVSTLTIQRTQQEDSAVYLCASSLGAGGLETQYFGPGTRLLVL.

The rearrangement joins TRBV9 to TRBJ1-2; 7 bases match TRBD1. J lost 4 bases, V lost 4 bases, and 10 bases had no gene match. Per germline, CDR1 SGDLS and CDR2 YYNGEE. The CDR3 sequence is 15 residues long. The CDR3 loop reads CASSPGAGQSYGYTF. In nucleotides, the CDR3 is TGTGCCAGCAGCCCCGGTGCGGGACAGTCCTATGGCTACACCTTC.

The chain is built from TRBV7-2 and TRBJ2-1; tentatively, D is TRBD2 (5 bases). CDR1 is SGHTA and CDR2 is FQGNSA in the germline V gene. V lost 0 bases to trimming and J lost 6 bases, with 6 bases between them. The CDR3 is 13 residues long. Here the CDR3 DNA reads TGTGCCAGCAGCTTAGCGCTAGCCAATGAGCAGTTCTTC. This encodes CASSLALANEQFF. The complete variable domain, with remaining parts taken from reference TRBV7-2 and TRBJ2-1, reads GAGVSQSPSNKVTEKGKDVELRCDPISGHTALYWYRQSLGQGLEFLIYFQGNSAPDKSGLPSDRFSAERTGGSVSTLTIQRTQQEDSAVYLCASSLALANEQFFGPGTRLTVL.

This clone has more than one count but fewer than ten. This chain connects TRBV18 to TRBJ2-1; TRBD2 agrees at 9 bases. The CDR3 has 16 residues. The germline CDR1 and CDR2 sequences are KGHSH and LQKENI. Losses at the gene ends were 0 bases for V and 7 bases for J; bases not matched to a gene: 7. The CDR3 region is CASSPPSGRFLNEQFF. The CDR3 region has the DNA TGTGCCAGCTCACCACCAAGCGGGAGGTTTTTAAATGAGCAGTTCTTC.

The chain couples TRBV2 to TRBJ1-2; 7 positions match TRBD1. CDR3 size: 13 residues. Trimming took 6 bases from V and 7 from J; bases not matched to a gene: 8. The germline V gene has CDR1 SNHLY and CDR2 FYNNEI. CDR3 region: CASRDRSLSGYTF. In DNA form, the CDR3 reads TGTGCCAGCAGGGACAGGAGTTTGAGTGGCTACACCTTC.

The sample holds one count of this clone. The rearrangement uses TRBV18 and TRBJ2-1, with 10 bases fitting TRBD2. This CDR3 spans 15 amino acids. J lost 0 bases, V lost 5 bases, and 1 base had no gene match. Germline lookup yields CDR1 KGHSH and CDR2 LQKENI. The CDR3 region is CASSSSGSSYNEQFF. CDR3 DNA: TGTGCCAGCTCATCTAGCGGGAGCTCCTACAATGAGCAGTTCTTC.

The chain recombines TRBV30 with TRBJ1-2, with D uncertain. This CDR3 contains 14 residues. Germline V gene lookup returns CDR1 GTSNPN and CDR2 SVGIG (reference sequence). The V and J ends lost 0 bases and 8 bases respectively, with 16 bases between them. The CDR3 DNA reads TGTGCCTGGAGTGTGGGCACCAAGTCATTGGGCTACACCTTC. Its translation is CAWSVGTKSLGYTF.

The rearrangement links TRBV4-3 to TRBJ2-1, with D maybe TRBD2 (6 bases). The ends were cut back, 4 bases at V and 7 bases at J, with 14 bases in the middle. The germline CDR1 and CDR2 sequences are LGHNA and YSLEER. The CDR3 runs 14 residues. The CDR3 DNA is TGCGCCAGCAGCCCTCGGGAGAAGTATAATGAGCAGTTCTTC. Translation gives CASSPREKYNEQFF.

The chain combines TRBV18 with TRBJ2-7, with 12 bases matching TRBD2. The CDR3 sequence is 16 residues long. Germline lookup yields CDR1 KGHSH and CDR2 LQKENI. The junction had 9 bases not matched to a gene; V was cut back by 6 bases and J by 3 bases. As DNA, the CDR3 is TGTGCCAGCTCCCCGACGGGACTAGCGGGTCACTACGAGCAGTACTTC. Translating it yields CASSPTGLAGHYEQYF. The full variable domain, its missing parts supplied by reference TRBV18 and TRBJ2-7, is NAGVMQNPRHLVRRRGQEARLRCSPMKGHSHVYWYRQLPEEGLKFMVYLQKENIIDESGMPKERFSAEFPKEGPSILRIQQVVRGDSAAYFCASSPTGLAGHYEQYFGPGTRLTVT.

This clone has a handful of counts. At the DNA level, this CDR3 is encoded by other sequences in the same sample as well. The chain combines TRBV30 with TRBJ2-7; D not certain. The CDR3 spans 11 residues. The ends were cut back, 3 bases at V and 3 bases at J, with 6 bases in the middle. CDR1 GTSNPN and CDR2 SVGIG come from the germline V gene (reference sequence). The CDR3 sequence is CAWSFYYEQYF. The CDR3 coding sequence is TGTGCCTGGAGCTTTTACTACGAGCAGTACTTC.

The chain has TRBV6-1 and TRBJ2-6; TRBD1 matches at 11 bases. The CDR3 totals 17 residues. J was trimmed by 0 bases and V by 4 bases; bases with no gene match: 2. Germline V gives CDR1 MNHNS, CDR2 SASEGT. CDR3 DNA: TGTGCCAGCAGTGCCGGGACAGGGGGCTCTGGGGCCAACGTCCTGACTTTC. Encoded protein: CASSAGTGGSGANVLTF.

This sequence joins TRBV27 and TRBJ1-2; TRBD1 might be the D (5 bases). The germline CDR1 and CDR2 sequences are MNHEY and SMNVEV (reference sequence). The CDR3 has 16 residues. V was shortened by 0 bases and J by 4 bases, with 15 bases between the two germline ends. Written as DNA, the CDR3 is TGTGCCAGCAGTTTATCCCGCGGCAGGGCCGGCTATGGCTACACCTTC. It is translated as CASSLSRGRAGYGYTF.

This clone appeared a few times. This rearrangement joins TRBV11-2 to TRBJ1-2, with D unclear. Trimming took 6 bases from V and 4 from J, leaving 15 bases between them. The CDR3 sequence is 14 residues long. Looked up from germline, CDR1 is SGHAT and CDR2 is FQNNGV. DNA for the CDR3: TGTGCCAGCAGTCGTATCGTGGGCCCCTATGGCTACACCTTC. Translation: CASSRIVGPYGYTF.

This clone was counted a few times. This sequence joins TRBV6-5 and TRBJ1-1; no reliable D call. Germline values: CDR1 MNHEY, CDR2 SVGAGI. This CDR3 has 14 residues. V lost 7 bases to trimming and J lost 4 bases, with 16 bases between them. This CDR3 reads CASTFGVSGTEAFF. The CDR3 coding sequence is TGTGCCAGCACCTTCGGGGTTTCGGGCACTGAAGCTTTCTTT.

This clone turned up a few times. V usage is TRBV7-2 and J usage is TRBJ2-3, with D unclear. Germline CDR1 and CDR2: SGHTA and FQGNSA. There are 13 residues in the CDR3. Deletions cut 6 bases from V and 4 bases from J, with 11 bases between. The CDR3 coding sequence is TGTGCCAGCAGTACTACGGCAGCAGATACGCAGTATTTT. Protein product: CASSTTAADTQYF.

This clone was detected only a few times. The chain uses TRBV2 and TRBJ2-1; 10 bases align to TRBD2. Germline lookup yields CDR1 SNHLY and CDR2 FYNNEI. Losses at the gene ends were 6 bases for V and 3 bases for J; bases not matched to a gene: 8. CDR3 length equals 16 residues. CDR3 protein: CASRVLAGSRYNEQFF. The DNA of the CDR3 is TGTGCCAGCAGAGTACTAGCGGGAAGTCGCTACAATGAGCAGTTCTTC. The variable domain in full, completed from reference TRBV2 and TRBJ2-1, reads EPEVTQTPSHQVTQMGQEVILRCVPISNHLYFYWYRQILGQKVEFLVSFYNNEISEKSEIFDDQFSVERPDGSNFTLKIRSTKLEDSAMYFCASRVLAGSRYNEQFFGPGTRLTVL.

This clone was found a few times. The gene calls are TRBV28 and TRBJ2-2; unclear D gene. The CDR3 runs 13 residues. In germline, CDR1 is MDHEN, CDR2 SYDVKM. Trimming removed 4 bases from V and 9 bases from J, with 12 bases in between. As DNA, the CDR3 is TGTGCCAGCAGTTCAATAGCCCCCCGGGAGCTGTTTTTT. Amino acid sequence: CASSSIAPRELFF.

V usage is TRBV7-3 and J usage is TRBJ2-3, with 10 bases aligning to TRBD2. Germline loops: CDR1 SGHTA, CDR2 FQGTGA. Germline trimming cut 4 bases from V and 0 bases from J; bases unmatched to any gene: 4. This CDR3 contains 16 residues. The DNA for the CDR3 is TGTGCCAGCAGCTCCGGACTAGCGGCTAGCACAGATACGCAGTATTTT. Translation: CASSSGLAASTDTQYF.